These 31 T cell receptor beta chains originate from one sample sequenced in a study of T cell repertoires in cytomegalovirus infection. Their antigens are not known. One entry per CDR3 protein results from TCRdb running MiXCR on the reads. The sample contains under 150,000 distinct CDR3 sequences, under 30% of which appear only once. Source material: PBMCs, sequenced either directly or after in vitro stimulation (not recorded which). Receptors originate from a human donor in good health (CMV status not recorded). Some clones in this sample may be carry-over from other donors' samples.

J is TRBJ1-2 and V is TRBV19; D is ambiguous. CDR3 length equals 12 residues. V lost 0 bases to trimming and J lost 9 bases, with 8 bases between them. Looked up from germline, CDR1 is LNHDA and CDR2 is SQIVND (reference sequence). The CDR3 protein is CASSIEARSYTF. The CDR3 bases are TGTGCCAGTAGTATAGAGGCCAGAAGCTACACCTTC.

The J gene is TRBJ2-1, the V gene TRBV11-2; 7 bases align to TRBD1. From germline, CDR1 is SGHAT and CDR2 FQNNGV. J gave up 7 bases and V 5 bases, and 17 bases lay outside the gene matches. The CDR3 sequence is 17 residues long. The CDR3 here is CASSLAGGATTTNEQFF. CDR3 bases: TGTGCCAGCAGCCTAGCAGGGGGAGCAACCACTACTAATGAGCAGTTCTTC. The full variable domain, with the rest looked up from reference TRBV11-2 and TRBJ2-1, is EAGVAQSPRYKIIEKRQSVAFWCNPISGHATLYWYQQILGQGPKLLIQFQNNGVVDDSQLPKDRFSAERLKGVDSTLKIQPAKLEDSAVYLCASSLAGGATTTNEQFFGPGTRLTVL.

This clonotype was detected only a few times. The CDR3 reads CASSKLASGIDEQFF. The CDR3 DNA follows: TGTGCCAGCAGTAAGCTAGCTAGCGGGATCGATGAGCAGTTCTTC. The chain is built from TRBV6-1 and TRBJ2-1; TRBD2 matches at 9 bases. Trimming cost V 5 bases and J 8 bases; bases outside gene matches: 10. Germline V CDR1 and CDR2: MNHNS, SASEGT. The CDR3 extends over 15 amino acids.

A few counts support this clonotype. The chain recombines TRBV7-9 with TRBJ1-5; TRBD1 might be the D (5 bases). The V gene lost 2 bases and the J gene lost 0 bases, with 17 bases spanning the gap. CDR1 and CDR2 from the germline V gene are SEHNR and FQNEAQ (reference sequence). This CDR3 is 18 amino acids long. CDR3 region: CASSLWGGDGGSNQPQHF. CDR3 nucleotides: TGTGCCAGCAGCTTATGGGGGGGAGACGGCGGTAGCAATCAGCCCCAGCATTTT.

This clonotype has just a few counts. The rearrangement joins TRBV5-4 to TRBJ2-7; D not certain. Germline loops: CDR1 SGHNT, CDR2 YYREEE (reference sequence). The CDR3 has 13 amino acids. Trimming cost V 3 bases and J 2 bases, with 9 bases left between them. The CDR3 reads CASSSDGTYEQYF. For the CDR3, the DNA is TGTGCCAGCAGCTCGGACGGAACCTACGAGCAGTACTTC.

This clonotype came up a few times. This chain joins TRBV7-9 and TRBJ2-2, with 12 bases aligning to TRBD2. CDR3 size: 16 residues. Germline values: CDR1 SEHNR, CDR2 FQNEAQ (reference sequence). V shed 4 bases and J 4 bases; nucleotides not matched to a gene: 4. CDR3 amino acids: CASSSRTSGTTGELFF. In DNA form, the CDR3 reads TGTGCCAGCAGCTCTCGGACTAGCGGGACCACCGGGGAGCTGTTTTTT.

On this clonotype: A clone one base away is much larger, so this may be a read error. The rearrangement joins TRBV2 to TRBJ2-1; D not certain. Trimming shortened V by 3 bases and J by 0 bases, and 6 bases separated the two germline ends. The germline V gene has CDR1 SNHLY and CDR2 FYNNEI. This CDR3 comprises 14 residues. CDR3 nucleotide sequence: TGTGCCAGCAGTGAGCGGAGCTCCTACAATGAGCAGTTCTTC. Protein sequence: CASSERSSYNEQFF. The variable domain in full, completed from reference TRBV2 and TRBJ2-1, reads EPEVTQTPSHQVTQMGQEVILRCVPISNHLYFYWYRQILGQKVEFLVSFYNNEISEKSEIFDDQFSVERPDGSNFTLKIRSTKLEDSAMYFCASSERSSYNEQFFGPGTRLTVL.

This clonotype was counted at least ten times. This sequence joins TRBV6-6 and TRBJ2-1, with 7 nucleotides matching TRBD2. The CDR3 sequence is 16 residues long. Unmatched junction bases numbered 12, after V lost 2 bases and J lost 8 bases. Per the germline V gene, CDR1 is MNHNY and CDR2 is SVGAGI (reference sequence). The CDR3 protein is CASSYMHAGVRDEQFF. CDR3 nucleotides: TGTGCCAGCAGTTACATGCACGCGGGAGTTCGGGATGAGCAGTTCTTC.

This clonotype was counted ten times or more. V usage is TRBV12-3 or TRBV12-4 and J usage is TRBJ1-1; D possibly corresponds to TRBD1 (5 bases). Trimming removed 3 bases at V and 0 bases at J, with 11 bases between. There are 15 residues in the CDR3. The CDR3: CASSFGGGLNTEAFF. The CDR3 nucleotides read TGTGCCAGCAGTTTTGGGGGAGGGTTGAACACTGAAGCTTTCTTT.

This chain uses TRBV7-4 with TRBJ2-3; D assignment may be TRBD1 or TRBD2 (5 bases each). The CDR3 is 15 amino acids. Germline CDR1 and CDR2: SGHVT and SQSDAQ. The V and J ends lost 5 bases and 2 bases respectively, with 14 bases between them. The CDR3 reads CASSRGDGATDTQYF. The CDR3 DNA sequence: TGTGCCAGCAGCCGGGGAGACGGGGCCACAGATACGCAGTATTTT. The full variable domain, completed using reference TRBV7-4 and TRBJ2-3, is GAGVSQSPRYKVAKRGRDVALRCDSISGHVTLYWYRQTLGQGSEVLTYSQSDAQRDKSGRPSGRFSAERPERSVSTLKIQRTEQGDSAVYLCASSRGDGATDTQYFGPGTRLTVL.

V and J are TRBV6-1 and TRBJ2-7; D possibly matches TRBD1 or TRBD2 (5 bases each). V was pared by 10 bases and J by 2 bases, with 15 bases between. CDR3 length: 13 amino acids. Germline values: CDR1 MNHNS, CDR2 SASEGT. The chain's CDR3 is CAIIRDGTYEQYF. CDR3 in DNA: TGTGCCATCATCCGGGACGGAACCTACGAGCAGTACTTC.

This clonotype was counted only a few times. V is TRBV12-3 or TRBV12-4 and J is TRBJ2-7; either TRBD1 or TRBD2 may supply D (5 bases each). V lost 6 bases to trimming and J lost 3 bases, with 12 bases between them. CDR3 length: 13 residues. The CDR3 here is CASSPGTIYEQYV. CDR3 DNA sequence: TGTGCCAGCAGCCCCGGGACGATCTACGAGCAGTACGTC.

This clonotype was counted ten times or more. The gene calls are TRBV7-2 and TRBJ2-3; D gene ambiguous. Germline CDR1 is SGHTA and CDR2 is FQGNSA. The CDR3 contains 12 residues. Trimming removed 2 bases from V and 4 bases from J, with 4 bases in between. The CDR3, as DNA: TGTGCCAGCAGCTTAAGGGCAGATACGCAGTATTTT. It specifies CASSLRADTQYF.

This clonotype was seen at least ten times. This chain joins TRBV7-2 and TRBJ1-2; maybe TRBD1 (5 bases). This CDR3 has 15 amino acids. Trimming took off 2 bases at V and 3 bases at J, with 13 bases between the two ends. Germline CDR1 reads SGHTA; CDR2 reads FQGNSA. The CDR3 is CASSLSPGLHYGYTF. The CDR3 region has the DNA TGTGCCAGCAGCTTAAGTCCAGGGCTTCACTATGGCTACACCTTC.

This clonotype was counted only a few times. The chain joins TRBV12-3 or TRBV12-4 to TRBJ2-3, with D perhaps TRBD1 (6 bases). The CDR3 runs 15 residues. The germline V and J ends were trimmed by 4 bases and 4 bases, with 15 bases remaining between them. The CDR3 loop reads CASSSRGIGPDTQYF. The CDR3 nucleotides are TGTGCCAGCAGTTCGAGGGGGATTGGCCCAGATACGCAGTATTTT.

The CDR3 region has the DNA TGTGCCAGCACCAAAAATAGCAATCAGCCCCAGCATTTT. Translated: CASTKNSNQPQHF. J is TRBJ1-5 and V is TRBV6-6; D is uncertain. V was shortened by 7 bases and J by 0 bases, with 7 bases between the two germline ends. The CDR3 has 13 residues. CDR1 and CDR2 from the germline V gene are MNHNY and SVGAGI (reference sequence).

The CDR3 bases are TGTGCCAGCAGCCTCGGGGGTAGAGAAGATACGCAGTATTTT. This codes for CASSLGGREDTQYF. The chain is built from TRBV27 and TRBJ2-3, with D maybe TRBD2 (6 bases). Trimming stripped 6 bases from V and 5 bases from J, with 15 bases between. The germline V gene has CDR1 MNHEY and CDR2 SMNVEV (reference sequence). The CDR3 is 14 amino acids.

The table lists this clonotype with a few counts. The rearrangement uses TRBV7-9 and TRBJ2-7; the match to TRBD2 covers 16 bases. The CDR3 is made up of 16 amino acids. CDR1 is SEHNR, CDR2 FQNEAQ, per germline (reference sequence). Trimming removed 5 bases from V and 2 bases from J; junction bases left unmatched: 3. The CDR3: CASSPGTSGRAYEQYF. The CDR3 nucleotides read TGTGCCAGCAGCCCCGGGACTAGCGGGAGGGCCTACGAGCAGTACTTC. The complete variable domain, with remaining parts taken from reference TRBV7-9 and TRBJ2-7, reads DTGVSQNPRHKITKRGQNVTFRCDPISEHNRLYWYRQTLGQGPEFLTYFQNEAQLEKSRLLSDRFSAERPKGSFSTLEIQRTEQGDSAMYLCASSPGTSGRAYEQYFGPGTRLTVT.

This chain uses TRBV28 with TRBJ1-2, with TRBD1 matching over 8 bases. With V trimmed by 2 bases and J by 6 bases, 11 bases remained unmatched. Germline lookup yields CDR1 MDHEN and CDR2 SYDVKM. This CDR3 spans 16 amino acids. The CDR3 nucleotides are TGTGCCAGCAGTTTAGACGGCGGACAGGGACGGCATGGCTACACCTTC. As protein: CASSLDGGQGRHGYTF.

The rearrangement joins TRBV24-1 to TRBJ2-2; D perhaps matches TRBD2 (5 bases). The length of the CDR3 is 13 residues. Germline values: CDR1 KGHDR, CDR2 SFDVKD. Trimming shortened V by 4 bases and J by 6 bases, and 8 bases separated the two germline ends. CDR3 in amino acids: CATSDLLAGELFF. The CDR3 DNA follows: TGTGCCACCAGTGACTTACTAGCCGGGGAGCTGTTTTTT.

J is TRBJ2-5 and V is TRBV7-9, with 7 positions matching TRBD2. The V and J ends lost 5 bases and 4 bases, in that order; junction bases with no gene match: 7. Germline CDR1 is SEHNR and CDR2 is FQNEAQ (reference sequence). This CDR3 has 14 residues. The CDR3 bases are TGTGCCAGCAGCCCCTGGACTAGGTCAGAGACCCAGTACTTC. As protein: CASSPWTRSETQYF.

This clonotype was counted once. The chain joins TRBV5-6 to TRBJ2-1; the D is unclear. Per germline, CDR1 SGHDT and CDR2 YYEEEE. This CDR3 is 15 amino acids long. V lost 0 bases and J lost 5, with 12 bases in between. The CDR3 nucleotides are TGTGCCAGCAGCTTGGCCAGTAGTTTCCACAATGAGCAGTTCTTC. This encodes CASSLASSFHNEQFF.

This clonotype has more than one count but fewer than ten. The J gene is TRBJ2-5, the V gene TRBV7-3; a possible D gene is TRBD2 (6 bases). CDR1 SGHTA and CDR2 FQGTGA come from the germline V gene. CDR3 length: 13 residues. The V gene lost 3 bases and the J gene lost 7 bases, with 12 bases spanning the gap. In DNA form, the CDR3 reads TGTGCCAGCAGCTTGGGGGATAGCGGGACCCAGTACTTC. It translates to CASSLGDSGTQYF. The whole variable domain, filled in from reference TRBV7-3 and TRBJ2-5, reads GAGVSQTPSNKVTEKGKYVELRCDPISGHTALYWYRQSLGQGPEFLIYFQGTGAADDSGLPNDRFFAVRPEGSVSTLKIQRTERGDSAVYLCASSLGDSGTQYFGPGTRLLVL.

Only a few counts were recorded for this clonotype. This chain uses TRBV7-2 with TRBJ2-7, with 8 bases identical to TRBD2. The V and J ends lost 1 base and 3 bases, in that order; junction bases with no gene match: 5. The CDR3 is 15 amino acids. Per the germline V gene, CDR1 is SGHTA and CDR2 is FQGNSA. The CDR3 loop reads CASSLVVSGDYEQYF. In DNA form, the CDR3 reads TGTGCCAGCAGCTTAGTAGTTAGCGGGGACTACGAGCAGTACTTC. The whole variable domain, remainder taken from reference TRBV7-2 and TRBJ2-7, is GAGVSQSPSNKVTEKGKDVELRCDPISGHTALYWYRQSLGQGLEFLIYFQGNSAPDKSGLPSDRFSAERTGGSVSTLTIQRTQQEDSAVYLCASSLVVSGDYEQYFGPGTRLTVT.

This clonotype occurred a few times. This chain connects TRBV7-8 to TRBJ2-5; 8 bases fit TRBD2. Germline assignment: CDR1 SGHVS and CDR2 FQNEAQ. The V and J ends lost 5 bases and 2 bases, in that order; junction bases with no gene match: 13. The length of the CDR3 is 17 residues. The CDR3 protein is CASSPGGVAGPQETQYF. The CDR3 DNA reads as TGTGCCAGCAGCCCCGGGGGGGTAGCGGGGCCACAAGAGACCCAGTACTTC.

The chain employs TRBV12-3 or TRBV12-4 and TRBJ1-1; TRBD1 agrees at 9 bases. J lost 5 bases, V lost 1 base, and 11 bases had no gene match. This CDR3 is 17 amino acids long. The CDR3 bases are TGTGCCAGCAGTTTAGAGCGTGGGACAGGGTTGGGGACTGAAGCTTTCTTT. It yields the protein CASSLERGTGLGTEAFF.

This clonotype was observed a handful of times. The chain links TRBV7-8 to TRBJ2-4, with a weak D call TRBD2 (6 bases). CDR1 is SGHVS and CDR2 is FQNEAQ in the germline V gene. CDR3 size: 14 residues. The germline V and J ends were trimmed by 2 bases and 8 bases, with 13 bases remaining between them. In DNA, the CDR3 is TGTGCCAGCAGCTTAACCGGCGGCGGGGACATTCAGTACTTC. Encoded protein: CASSLTGGGDIQYF. Full variable domain (missing parts from reference TRBV7-8 and TRBJ2-4): GAGVSQSPRYKVAKRGQDVALRCDPISGHVSLFWYQQALGQGPEFLTYFQNEAQLDKSGLPSDRFFAERPEGSVSTLKIQRTQQEDSAVYLCASSLTGGGDIQYFGAGTRLSVL.

This clonotype has at least ten counts. The chain employs TRBV7-8 and TRBJ2-7, with D perhaps matching TRBD1 (7 bases). Per germline, CDR1 SGHVS and CDR2 FQNEAQ. V lost 5 bases, J lost 3 bases, and 14 bases lay in between. The CDR3 is made up of 14 amino acids. The CDR3 coding sequence is TGTGCCAGCAGCAACCGACAGGGACTCTACGAGCAGTACGTC. As protein: CASSNRQGLYEQYV.

With regard to this clonotype: A much larger clone lies one base from this, so it may be a read error. The V gene is TRBV7-6, the J gene TRBJ2-1, with D unresolved. Trimming cost V 2 bases and J 8 bases, with 1 base left between them. The germline gives CDR1 SGHVS, CDR2 FNYEAQ. This CDR3 is 10 amino acids long. CDR3 nucleotide sequence: TGTGCCAGCAGCTTACATGAGCAGTTCTTC. It translates to CASSLHEQFF.

The chain couples TRBV5-1 to TRBJ2-5, with 9 bases identical to TRBD2. The CDR3 has 16 amino acids. Trimming removed 0 bases from V and 7 bases from J; junction bases left unmatched: 10. Germline V CDR1 and CDR2: SGHRS, YFSETQ. In nucleotides, the CDR3 is TGCGCCAGCAGCTTGGTCTCGACTAGCGGCTTTCGGACCCAGTACTTC. Its protein product is CASSLVSTSGFRTQYF.

The V call is TRBV20-1, the J call TRBJ2-5; possibly TRBD2 for D (5 bases). In germline, CDR1 is DFQATT, CDR2 SNEGSKA (reference sequence). Trimming took 6 bases from V and 2 from J, leaving 7 bases between them. CDR3 length: 11 amino acids. CDR3 protein: CSAGSQETQYF. CDR3 coding DNA: TGCAGTGCAGGGAGTCAAGAGACCCAGTACTTC.